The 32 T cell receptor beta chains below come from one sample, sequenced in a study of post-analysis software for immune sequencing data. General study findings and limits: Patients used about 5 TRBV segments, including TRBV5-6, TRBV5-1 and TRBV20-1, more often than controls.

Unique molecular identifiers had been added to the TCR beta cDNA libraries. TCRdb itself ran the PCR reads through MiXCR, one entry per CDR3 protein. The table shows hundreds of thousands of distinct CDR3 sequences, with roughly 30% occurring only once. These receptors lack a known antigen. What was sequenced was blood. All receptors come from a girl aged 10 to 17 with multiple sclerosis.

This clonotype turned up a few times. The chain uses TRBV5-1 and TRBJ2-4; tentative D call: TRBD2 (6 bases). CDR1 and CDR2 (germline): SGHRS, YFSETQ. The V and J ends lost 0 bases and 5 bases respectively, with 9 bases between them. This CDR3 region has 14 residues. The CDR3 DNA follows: TGCGCCAGCAGCTTGGGCCCTAGCGAAAACATTCAGTACTTC. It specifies CASSLGPSENIQYF.

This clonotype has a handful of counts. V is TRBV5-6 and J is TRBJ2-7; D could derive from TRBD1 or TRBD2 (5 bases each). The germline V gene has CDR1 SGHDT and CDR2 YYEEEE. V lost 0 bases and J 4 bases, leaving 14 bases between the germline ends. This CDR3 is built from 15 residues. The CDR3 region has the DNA TGTGCCAGCAGCTTGGAAACGGGACGTGCGTACGAGCAGTACTTC. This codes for CASSLETGRAYEQYF.

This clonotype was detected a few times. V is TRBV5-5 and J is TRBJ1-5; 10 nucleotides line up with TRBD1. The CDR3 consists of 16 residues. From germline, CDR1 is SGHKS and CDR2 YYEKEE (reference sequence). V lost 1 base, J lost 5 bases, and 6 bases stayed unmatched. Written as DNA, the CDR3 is TGTGCCAGCAGCTTGAGGGGGACAGGGGTATATCAGCCCCAGCATTTT. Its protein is CASSLRGTGVYQPQHF.

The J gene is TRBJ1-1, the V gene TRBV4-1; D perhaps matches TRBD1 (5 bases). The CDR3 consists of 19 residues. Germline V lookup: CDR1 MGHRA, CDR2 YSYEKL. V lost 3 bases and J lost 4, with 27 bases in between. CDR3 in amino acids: CASSHPQGRAAGTSTEAFF. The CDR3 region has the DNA TGCGCCAGCAGCCACCCCCAAGGGCGGGCGGCAGGGACGAGCACTGAAGCTTTCTTT.

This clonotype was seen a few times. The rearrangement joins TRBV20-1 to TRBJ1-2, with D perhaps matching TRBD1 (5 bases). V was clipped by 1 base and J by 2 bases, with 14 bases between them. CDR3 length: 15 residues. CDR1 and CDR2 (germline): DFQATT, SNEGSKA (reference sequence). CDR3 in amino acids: CSARVFGTANYGYTF. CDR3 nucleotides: TGCAGTGCTAGAGTTTTCGGGACCGCCAACTATGGCTACACCTTC.

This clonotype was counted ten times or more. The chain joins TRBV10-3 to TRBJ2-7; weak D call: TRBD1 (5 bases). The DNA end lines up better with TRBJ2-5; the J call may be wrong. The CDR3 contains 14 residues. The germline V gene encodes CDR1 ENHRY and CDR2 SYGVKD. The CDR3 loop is CAISGAQDVETQYF. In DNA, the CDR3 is TGTGCCATCAGTGGGGCACAGGACGTGGAGACCCAGTACTTC.

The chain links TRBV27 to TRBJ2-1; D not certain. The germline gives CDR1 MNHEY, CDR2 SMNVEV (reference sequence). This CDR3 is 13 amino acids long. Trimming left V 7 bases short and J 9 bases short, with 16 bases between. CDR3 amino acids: CASTPVGAPEQFF. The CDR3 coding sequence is TGTGCCAGCACCCCGGTTGGAGCCCCTGAGCAGTTCTTC.

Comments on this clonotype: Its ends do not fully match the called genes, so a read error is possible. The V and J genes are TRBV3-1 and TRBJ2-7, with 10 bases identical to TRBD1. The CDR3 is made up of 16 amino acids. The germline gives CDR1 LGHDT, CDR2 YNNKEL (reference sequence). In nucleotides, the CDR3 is TGTGTCAGCAGCCCCCTGGGACAGGGGAAACGCTACGAGCAGTACTTC. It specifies CVSSPLGQGKRYEQYF.

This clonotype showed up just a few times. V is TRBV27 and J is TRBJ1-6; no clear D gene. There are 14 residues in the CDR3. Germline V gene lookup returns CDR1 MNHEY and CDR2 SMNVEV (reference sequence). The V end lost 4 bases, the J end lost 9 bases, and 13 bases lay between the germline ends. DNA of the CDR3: TGTGCCAGCAGTTCCCGCCAGCTCGGTTCACCCCTCCACTTT. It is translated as CASSSRQLGSPLHF.

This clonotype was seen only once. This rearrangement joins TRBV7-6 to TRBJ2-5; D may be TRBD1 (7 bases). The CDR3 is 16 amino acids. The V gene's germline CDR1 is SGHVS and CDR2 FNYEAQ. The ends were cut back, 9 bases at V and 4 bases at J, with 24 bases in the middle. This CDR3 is CASSPLTGRRGETQYF. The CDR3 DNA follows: TGTGCCAGTAGCCCTTTGACAGGGAGGAGGGGAGAGACCCAGTACTTC. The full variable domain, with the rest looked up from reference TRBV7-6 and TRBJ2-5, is GAGVSQSPRYKVTKRGQDVALRCDPISGHVSLYWYRQALGQGPEFLTYFNYEAQQDKSGLPNDRFSAERPEGSISTLTIQRTEQRDSAMYRCASSPLTGRRGETQYFGPGTRLLVL.

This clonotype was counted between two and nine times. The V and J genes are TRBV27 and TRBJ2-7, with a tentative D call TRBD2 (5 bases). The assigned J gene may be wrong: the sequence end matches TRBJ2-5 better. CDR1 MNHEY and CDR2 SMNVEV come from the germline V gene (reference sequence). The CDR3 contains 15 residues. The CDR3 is CASSPGSSWEETQYF. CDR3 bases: TGTGCCAGCAGTCCAGGTTCTAGCTGGGAAGAGACCCAGTACTTC.

The CDR3 DNA reads TGTGCCAGCCTCCAATATGGGGGTGCCGAAGCTTTCTTT. Protein sequence: CASLQYGGAEAFF. The chain combines TRBV7-2 with TRBJ1-1; D perhaps matches TRBD1 (5 bases). The CDR3 contains 13 residues. Deletions cut 8 bases from V and 8 bases from J, with 18 bases between. Germline CDR1 is SGHTA and CDR2 is FQGNSA.

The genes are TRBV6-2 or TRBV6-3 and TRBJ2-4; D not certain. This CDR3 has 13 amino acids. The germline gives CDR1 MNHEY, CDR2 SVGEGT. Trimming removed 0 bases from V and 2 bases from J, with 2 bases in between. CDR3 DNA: TGTGCCAGCAGTTACTCCCCCAAAAACATTCAGTACTTC. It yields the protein CASSYSPKNIQYF.

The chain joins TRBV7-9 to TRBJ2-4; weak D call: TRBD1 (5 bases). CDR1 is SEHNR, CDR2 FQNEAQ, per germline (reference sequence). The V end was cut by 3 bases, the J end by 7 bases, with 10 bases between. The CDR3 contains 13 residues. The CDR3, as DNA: TGTGCCAGCAGCTTTGGGGCCGCCAACATTCAGTACTTC. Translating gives CASSFGAANIQYF.

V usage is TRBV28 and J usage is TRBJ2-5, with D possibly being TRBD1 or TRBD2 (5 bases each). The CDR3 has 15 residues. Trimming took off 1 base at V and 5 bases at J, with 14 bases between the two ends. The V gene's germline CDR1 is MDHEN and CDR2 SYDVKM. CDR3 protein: CASSLFGARQETQYF. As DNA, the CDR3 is TGTGCCAGCAGTTTATTCGGGGCAAGACAGGAGACCCAGTACTTC.

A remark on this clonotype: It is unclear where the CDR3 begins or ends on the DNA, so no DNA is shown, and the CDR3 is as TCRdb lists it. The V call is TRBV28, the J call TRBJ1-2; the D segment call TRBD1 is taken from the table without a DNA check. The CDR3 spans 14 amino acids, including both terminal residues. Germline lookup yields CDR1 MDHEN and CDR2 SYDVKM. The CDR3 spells CAIRDRSGHYGCTF.

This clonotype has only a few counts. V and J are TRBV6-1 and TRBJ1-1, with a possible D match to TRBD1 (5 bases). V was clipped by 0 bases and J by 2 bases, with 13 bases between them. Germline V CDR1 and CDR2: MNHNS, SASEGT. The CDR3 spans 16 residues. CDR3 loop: CASSEAEGWTNTEAFF. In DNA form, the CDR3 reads TGTGCCAGCAGTGAAGCTGAGGGGTGGACCAACACTGAAGCTTTCTTT.

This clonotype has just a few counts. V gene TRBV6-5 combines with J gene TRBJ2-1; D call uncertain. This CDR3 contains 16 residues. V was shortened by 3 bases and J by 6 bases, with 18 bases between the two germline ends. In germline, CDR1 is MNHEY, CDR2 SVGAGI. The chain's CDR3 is CASSYGAAQTANEQFF. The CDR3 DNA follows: TGTGCCAGCAGTTATGGTGCCGCACAAACGGCCAATGAGCAGTTCTTC.

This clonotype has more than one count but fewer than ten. The DNA for the CDR3 is TGTGCCAGCAGTGAGCGGGTAGCATCGATTGGAGATACGCAGTATTTT. It codes for CASSERVASIGDTQYF. V usage is TRBV2 and J usage is TRBJ2-3; a weak D match, TRBD2 (5 bases). Between the trimmed V and J ends, which lost 3 bases and 5 bases, there was a span of 18 bases. The germline V gene encodes CDR1 SNHLY and CDR2 FYNNEI. The CDR3 has 16 residues. The whole variable domain, filled in from reference TRBV2 and TRBJ2-3, reads EPEVTQTPSHQVTQMGQEVILRCVPISNHLYFYWYRQILGQKVEFLVSFYNNEISEKSEIFDDQFSVERPDGSNFTLKIRSTKLEDSAMYFCASSERVASIGDTQYFGPGTRLTVL.

The CDR3 reads CQGGSGNEQFF. The CDR3 DNA follows: TGCCAGGGGGGATCGGGTAATGAGCAGTTCTTC. V is TRBV29-1 and J is TRBJ2-1; D is possibly TRBD1 (7 bases). Germline V CDR1 and CDR2: SQVTM, ANQGSEA. The CDR3 is 11 residues long.

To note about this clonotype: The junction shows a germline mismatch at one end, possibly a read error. For the CDR3, the DNA is TGTGCCGGCAGCTTAATCAGGACCTACAATGAGCAGTACTTC. Amino acids: CAGSLIRTYNEQYF. The V call is TRBV5-6, the J call TRBJ2-5; D is uncertain. CDR1 is SGHDT and CDR2 is YYEEEE in the germline V gene. The CDR3 contains 14 residues.

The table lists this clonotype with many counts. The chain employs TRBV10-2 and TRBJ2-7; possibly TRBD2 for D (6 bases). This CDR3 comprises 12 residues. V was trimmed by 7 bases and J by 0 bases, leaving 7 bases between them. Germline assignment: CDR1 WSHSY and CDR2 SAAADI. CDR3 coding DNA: TGCGCCAGCACTAGCGCCTCCTACGAGCAGTACTTC. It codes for CASTSASYEQYF.

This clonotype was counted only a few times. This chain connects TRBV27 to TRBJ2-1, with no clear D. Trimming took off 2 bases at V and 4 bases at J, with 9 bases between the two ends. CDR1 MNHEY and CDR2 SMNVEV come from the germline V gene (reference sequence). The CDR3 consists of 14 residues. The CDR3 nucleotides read TGTGCCAGCAGTTTAGGCCAGAAGTACAATGAGCAGTTCTTC. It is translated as CASSLGQKYNEQFF.

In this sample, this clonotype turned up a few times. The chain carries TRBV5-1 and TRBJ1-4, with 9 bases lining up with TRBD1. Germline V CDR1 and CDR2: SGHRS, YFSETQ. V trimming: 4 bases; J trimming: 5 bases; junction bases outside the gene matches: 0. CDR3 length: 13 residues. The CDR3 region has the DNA TGCGCCAGCAGCGGGACAGGGAATGAAAAACTGTTTTTT. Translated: CASSGTGNEKLFF.

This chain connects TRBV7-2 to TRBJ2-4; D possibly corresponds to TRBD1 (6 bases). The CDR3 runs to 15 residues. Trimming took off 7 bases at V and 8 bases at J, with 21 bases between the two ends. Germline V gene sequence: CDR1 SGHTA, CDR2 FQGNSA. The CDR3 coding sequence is TGTGCCAGCATCCTGGGACACTCAAACAGGGACATTCAGTACTTC. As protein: CASILGHSNRDIQYF.

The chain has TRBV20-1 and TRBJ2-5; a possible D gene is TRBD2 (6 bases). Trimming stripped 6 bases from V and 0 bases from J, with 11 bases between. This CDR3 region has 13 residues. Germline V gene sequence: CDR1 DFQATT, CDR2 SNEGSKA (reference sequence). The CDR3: CSAPRGYQETQYF. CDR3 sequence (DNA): TGCAGTGCCCCTCGGGGGTACCAAGAGACCCAGTACTTC.

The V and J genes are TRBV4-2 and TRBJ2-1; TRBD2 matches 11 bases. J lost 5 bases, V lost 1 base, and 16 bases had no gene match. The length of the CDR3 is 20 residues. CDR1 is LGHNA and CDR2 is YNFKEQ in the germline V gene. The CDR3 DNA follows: TGTGCCAGCAGCCAAGGACTGCTAGCGGGGGGCCAATTAGGCGACAATGAGCAGTTCTTC. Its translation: CASSQGLLAGGQLGDNEQFF.

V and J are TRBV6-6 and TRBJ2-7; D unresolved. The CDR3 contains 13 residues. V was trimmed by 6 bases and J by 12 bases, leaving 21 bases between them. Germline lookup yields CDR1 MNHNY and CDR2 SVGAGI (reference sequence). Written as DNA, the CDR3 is TGTGCCAGCAGCCCCCTGAGGCAAGAGACCCGGTACTTC. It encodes CASSPLRQETRYF.

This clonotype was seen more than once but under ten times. The CDR3 DNA reads TGTGCCAGCAGTGAAAGTTCCGCCGTAGCGAGCTACAATGAGCAGTTCTTC. This gives the protein CASSESSAVASYNEQFF. The V gene is TRBV25-1, the J gene TRBJ2-1; the D gene is possibly TRBD2 (5 bases). The germline V gene has CDR1 MGHDK and CDR2 SYGVNS. V shed 2 bases and J shed 3 bases, with 17 bases lying between them. The CDR3 is made up of 17 amino acids.

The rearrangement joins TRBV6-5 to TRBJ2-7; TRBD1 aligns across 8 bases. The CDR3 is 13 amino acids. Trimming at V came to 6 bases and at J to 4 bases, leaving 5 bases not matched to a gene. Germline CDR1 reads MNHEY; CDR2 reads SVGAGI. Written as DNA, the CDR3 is TGTGCCAGCAGCTACAGGGGGAATTACGAGCAGTACTTC. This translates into CASSYRGNYEQYF.

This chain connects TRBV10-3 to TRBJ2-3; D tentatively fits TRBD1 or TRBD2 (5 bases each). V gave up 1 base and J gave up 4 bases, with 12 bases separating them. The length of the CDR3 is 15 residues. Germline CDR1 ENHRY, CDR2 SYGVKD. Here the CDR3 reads CAISELSRDADTQYF. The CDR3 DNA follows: TGTGCCATCAGTGAGTTATCCAGGGACGCAGATACGCAGTATTTT.

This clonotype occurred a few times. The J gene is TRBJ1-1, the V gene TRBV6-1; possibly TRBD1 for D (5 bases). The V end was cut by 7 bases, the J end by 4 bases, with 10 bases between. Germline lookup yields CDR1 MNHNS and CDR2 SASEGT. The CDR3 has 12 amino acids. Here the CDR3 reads CASIWGGTEAFF. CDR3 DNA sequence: TGTGCCAGCATTTGGGGGGGCACTGAAGCTTTCTTT.